These 19 T cell receptor beta chains came from one sample sequenced in a study of T cells after yellow fever vaccination (dated by TCRdb to between 2018 and 2020). Per the publication, the treatment or condition label means: live attenuated yellow fever vaccine strain. Library creation used 5' RACE. Sequencing relied on an Illumina HiSeq 2500. TCRdb reanalyzed the raw reads on its own, using fastp at Q25 for trimming and MiXCR for clone calling, and kept in-frame beta chains. For every CDR3 protein sequence, its rows merge into one entry that carries the most common genes and DNA. This sample gives some 4,600 distinct CDR3 sequences in total; 7.5% to 9% of them show up just once. The top ten clones comprise about three fifths of the sample. The sequences come from PBMCs, either bulk or a sorted T-cell subset (CD4+, CD8+, memory, or dextramer-sorted; not recorded which), collected 45 days after the first yellow fever vaccination. All receptors come from a man between 18 and 29 years old who received the YFV17D yellow fever vaccine.

This clonotype was recorded many times. The gene calls are TRBV16 and TRBJ1-2, with TRBD1 matching over 9 bases. CDR1 and CDR2 (germline): KGHSY, FQNENV. The trim removed 2 bases at V and 7 bases at J, leaving 11 bases unmatched. The CDR3 has 16 amino acids. The CDR3 sequence is CASSQVDTGGYPGYTF. Written as DNA, the CDR3 is TGTGCCAGCAGCCAAGTGGATACAGGGGGCTATCCTGGCTACACCTTC.

This clonotype has a single count. The chain has TRBV12-3 or TRBV12-4 and TRBJ2-7; no reliable D call. This CDR3 has 13 residues. V was clipped by 2 bases and J by 2 bases, with 7 bases between them. The CDR3 DNA reads as TGTGCCAGCAGTTTATGTACGCCCTACGAGCAGTACTTC. It translates to CASSLCTPYEQYF.

In this sample, this clonotype turned up many times. The rearrangement links TRBV7-9 to TRBJ2-4; the D is unclear. Trimming shortened V by 7 bases and J by 0 bases, and 16 bases separated the two germline ends. This CDR3 contains 16 residues. CDR1 and CDR2 (germline): SEHNR, FQNEAQ (reference sequence). The CDR3 DNA reads as TGTGCCAGCACCCCTCCAGAGGAACTAGCCAAAAACATTCAGTACTTC. It yields the protein CASTPPEELAKNIQYF.

There are many counts of this clonotype. J is TRBJ2-7 and V is TRBV4-3; D uncertain. Between the trimmed V and J ends, which lost 1 base and 3 bases, there was a span of 13 bases. This CDR3 spans 15 amino acids. The germline V gene encodes CDR1 LGHNA and CDR2 YSLEER. In nucleotides, the CDR3 is TGCGCCAGCAGCCAAGGGCTAGATTCTGGCTACGAGCAGTACGTC. Protein sequence: CASSQGLDSGYEQYV.

This clonotype was recorded many times. This chain links TRBV2 with TRBJ2-1; the match to TRBD1 covers 8 bases. V lost 5 bases to trimming and J lost 4 bases; unmatched junction nucleotides: 7. Germline V CDR1 and CDR2: SNHLY, FYNNEI. The CDR3 covers 15 residues. The CDR3 is CASSPGQVNYNEQFF. CDR3 in DNA: TGTGCCAGCAGTCCGGGACAGGTCAATTACAATGAGCAGTTCTTC.

This clonotype was detected many times. This chain uses TRBV5-1 with TRBJ1-1, with D perhaps TRBD1 (6 bases). Trimming stripped 7 bases from V and 3 bases from J, with 16 bases between. Germline CDR1 reads SGHRS; CDR2 reads YFSETQ. The CDR3 has 14 amino acids. CDR3 region: CASRGGGVYTEAFF. CDR3 bases: TGCGCCAGCCGGGGGGGCGGGGTGTACACTGAAGCTTTCTTT.

This clonotype was seen repeatedly, ten times or more. The V gene is TRBV9, the J gene TRBJ2-7, with 7 bases fitting TRBD2. Germline V gene lookup returns CDR1 SGDLS and CDR2 YYNGEE. The CDR3 extends over 13 amino acids. With 4 bases clipped from V and 7 bases from J, the junction kept 8 bases outside the gene matches. CDR3 in DNA: TGTGCCAGCAGCCCACGGGCCGGGGGGGAGCAGTACTTC. Its protein is CASSPRAGGEQYF.

This clonotype was recorded many times. The CDR3 loop is CASSSLRSEAFF. The DNA of the CDR3 is TGTGCCAGCAGTTCCCTTCGGTCTGAAGCTTTCTTT. The V and J genes are TRBV12-3 or TRBV12-4 and TRBJ1-1; D gene unclear. V lost 4 bases to trimming and J lost 6 bases, with 9 bases between them. The CDR3 has 12 amino acids.

This clonotype appeared many times. The V gene is TRBV4-2, the J gene TRBJ2-7; the D gene is possibly TRBD2 (6 bases). V was cut by 6 bases and J by 0 bases, with 15 bases left in between. The CDR3 consists of 15 residues. Germline-derived CDR1 and CDR2 are LGHNA and YNFKEQ. The CDR3 nucleotides are TGTGCCAGCAGTCGCGGCCGGCGGGACTCCTACGAGCAGTACTTC. This translates into CASSRGRRDSYEQYF.

In its sample, this clonotype was seen many times. The DNA of the CDR3 is TGTGCCAGCAGTTACGGCGGGACAGCTAGCACTGAAGCTTTCTTT. Translating it yields CASSYGGTASTEAFF. This chain connects TRBV6-5 to TRBJ1-1; 7 bases agree with TRBD1. CDR1 is MNHEY, CDR2 SVGAGI, per germline. This CDR3 comprises 15 residues. V dropped 2 bases and J dropped 4; count of bases not matched to a gene: 7.

This clonotype was seen repeatedly, ten times or more. This chain links TRBV20-1 with TRBJ2-1; 7 nucleotides agree with TRBD1. The CDR3 has 12 residues. V was clipped by 5 bases and J by 7 bases; unmatched bases: 5. Germline V lookup: CDR1 DFQATT, CDR2 SNEGSKA (reference sequence). DNA of the CDR3: TGCAGTGCTGGGGACAGTGTGAATGAGCAGTTCTTC. As protein: CSAGDSVNEQFF.

This clonotype appeared many times. The chain links TRBV19 to TRBJ2-1, with 7 bases aligning to TRBD2. J gave up 3 bases and V 6 bases, and 5 bases lay outside the gene matches. CDR3 size: 14 residues. Germline V lookup: CDR1 LNHDA, CDR2 SQIVND (reference sequence). The CDR3 DNA is TGTGCCAGTAGGTTTGCGGGGGACTACAATGAGCAGTTCTTC. Its translation: CASRFAGDYNEQFF.

In its sample, this clonotype was seen many times. V usage is TRBV5-6 and J usage is TRBJ1-1, with 7 bases fitting TRBD1. J lost 5 bases, V lost 4 bases, and 5 bases had no gene match. Germline loops: CDR1 SGHDT, CDR2 YYEEEE. The CDR3 is 13 amino acids. CDR3 coding DNA: TGTGCCAGCAGCCTAAGACAGGGAACTGAAGCTTTCTTT. Translation: CASSLRQGTEAFF.

Many counts were recorded for this clonotype. V gene TRBV20-1 combines with J gene TRBJ2-1; D not certain. The germline V and J ends were trimmed by 3 bases and 0 bases, with 9 bases remaining between them. Germline V gene data show CDR1 as DFQATT and CDR2 as SNEGSKA (reference sequence). The length of the CDR3 is 14 residues. CDR3 protein: CSASRRLSYNEQFF. As DNA, the CDR3 is TGCAGTGCTAGCAGGCGCCTCTCCTACAATGAGCAGTTCTTC.

Ten or more counts support this clonotype. The V and J genes are TRBV12-3 or TRBV12-4 and TRBJ2-5; D possibly matches TRBD1 or TRBD2 (5 bases each). V was trimmed by 2 bases and J by 6 bases, leaving 16 bases between them. CDR3 length equals 15 residues. The CDR3 sequence: CASSLSPQRTKTQYF. CDR3 DNA sequence: TGTGCCAGCAGTTTATCCCCTCAGCGGACAAAGACCCAGTACTTC.

By its share, this clonotype is medium-sized. The genes are TRBV15 and TRBJ1-1; D is undetermined. V lost 1 base and J lost 2, with 5 bases in between. Germline V gene data show CDR1 as LNHNV and CDR2 as YYDKDF (reference sequence). The CDR3 extends over 13 amino acids. CDR3 region: CATSRGENTEAFF. The CDR3, as DNA: TGTGCCACCAGCAGAGGAGAAAACACTGAAGCTTTCTTT.

This clonotype showed up many times. CDR3 residues: CASSKEATEGSPLHF. The CDR3 DNA follows: TGTGCCAGCTCGAAGGAGGCGACCGAAGGATCACCCCTCCACTTT. The chain uses TRBV7-6 and TRBJ1-6; D is ambiguous. Germline-derived CDR1 and CDR2 are SGHVS and FNYEAQ. This CDR3 spans 15 amino acids. Trimming removed 8 bases at V and 10 bases at J, with 21 bases between.

Remarks on this clonotype: A much bigger clone sits one base away, suggesting this may be a read error. This rearrangement joins TRBV27 to TRBJ1-2, with 8 bases aligning to TRBD1. V dropped 9 bases and J dropped 4; count of bases not matched to a gene: 7. The germline V gene encodes CDR1 MNHEY and CDR2 SMNVEV (reference sequence). The CDR3 runs to 13 residues. Here the CDR3 reads CARSPTGAYGYTF. Here the CDR3 DNA reads TGTGCCAGGAGTCCGACAGGGGCCTATGGCTACACCTTC.

Only a few counts were recorded for this clonotype. V and J are TRBV11-3 and TRBJ2-5; no reliable D call. Trimming removed 1 base from V and 2 bases from J, with 5 bases in between. The germline CDR1 and CDR2 sequences are SGHNT and YENEEA. The CDR3 extends over 13 amino acids. DNA of the CDR3: TGTGCCAGCAGCTTAGCCGATCAAGAGACCCAGTACTTC. This codes for CASSLADQETQYF.